A selection of T cell receptor beta chains follows, all from one sample in a study of cytomegalovirus exposure and HLA in healthy donors. The method was immunoSEQ multiplex PCR; TCRdb's version includes in-frame clones alone and lacks a portion of them. The repertoire holds fewer than 200,000 clones, with about two thirds as singletons. The sequencing input was PBMCs. The source is a young woman in good health and CMV-seropositive. The CDR3 runs from the conserved cysteine through the conserved F or W.

TRBJ2-7 | TRBV6-5 | CASSYEADSYEQYF
TRBJ2-2 | TRBV5-6 | CASSQGALGTGELFF
TRBJ1-6 | TRBV9 | CASSPPGLHSPLHF
TRBJ2-2 | TRBV19 | CASSSVGFMNTGELFF
TRBJ1-4 | TRBV7-8 | CASSLVRRANEKLFF
TRBJ2-7 | TRBV19 | CASSIDPFYEQYF
TRBJ1-1 | TRBV5-1 | CASSSGRGDTEAFF
TRBJ2-5 | TRBV7-3 | CASSFGGGPEETQYF
TRBJ1-2 | TRBV7-2 | CASRPRTGQGRGGYTF
TRBJ1-5 | TRBV25-1 | CASSRGINQPQHF
TRBJ1-4 | TRBV18 | CASSPRTAVSNEKLFF
TRBJ2-7 | TRBV4-1 | CASSSLSYEQYF
TRBJ2-5 | TRBV6-5 | CASSYSIGGAKETQYF
TRBJ1-1 | TRBV4-3 | CASSHEGTEAFF
TRBJ1-6 | TRBV7-3 | CASSPNINSPLHF
TRBJ1-2 | TRBV4-1 | CASSQGRDSRLYGYTF
TRBJ2-5 | TRBV4-3 | CASSQEFASGGVRETQYF
TRBJ1-1 | TRBV4-3 | CASSQEGWGGIGAFF
TRBJ1-5 | TRBV10-2 | CASSGGVSNQPQHF
TRBJ2-1 | TRBV19 | CASSMVDSRPFF
TRBJ1-2 | TRBV5-6 | CASSLSTGNYGYTF
TRBJ1-6 | TRBV27 | CASSTLDRGISPLHF
TRBJ2-3 | TRBV7-9 | CASSLILARTDTQYF
TRBJ2-6 | TRBV2 | CASRDYRSGANVLTF
TRBJ1-5 | TRBV6-5 | CASSYSRHPRGPQHF
TRBJ2-4 | TRBV10-1 | CASSLPTGRYDYLAKNIQYF
TRBJ2-1 | TRBV27 | CASSLWGGIYNEQFF
TRBJ1-5 | TRBV27 | CASSLERRQPQHF
TRBJ2-3 | TRBV6-1 | CASMLAGKTTDTQYF
TRBJ1-6 | TRBV2 | CASGGSNRFYNSPLHF
- | TRBV11-3 | CASSPAGTVAYEQYF
TRBJ2-7 | TRBV5-1 | CASSGTGGRSEQYF
TRBJ2-1 | TRBV19 | CASSGLARGEQFF
TRBJ2-7 | TRBV29-1 | CSVEVHYPLSSYEQYF
TRBJ1-5 | TRBV30 | CAGPPRQALNQPQHF
TRBJ2-5 | TRBV5-5 | CASSLGQGSAQETQYF
TRBJ2-3 | TRBV6-5 | CASSGLVGSGDTQYF
TRBJ1-6 | TRBV18 | CASSSEGGPNSPLHF
TRBJ2-3 | TRBV4-3 | CASSQAPAGGPNIADTQYF
TRBJ1-3 | TRBV4-3 | CASSQDRGLSIYF
TRBJ1-1 | TRBV18 | CASSLTGRENTEAFF
TRBJ2-7 | TRBV29-1 | CSVEFPSYEQYF
TRBJ2-1 | TRBV10-3 | CAIRAGGNDNEQFF
TRBJ1-6 | TRBV10-2 | CATESTGINSPLHF
TRBJ2-7 | TRBV6-6 | CASRHRQGAGEQYF
TRBJ2-1 | TRBV11-3 | CASSSTGIHNEQFF
TRBJ2-6 | TRBV30 | CAWSSSGSSGANVLTF
TRBJ1-4 | TRBV6-1 | CASSADRALEKLFF
TRBJ2-7 | TRBV10-1 | CASSPRTGREQYF
TRBJ1-4 | TRBV30 | CACKGRKGAMPSKLFF